The 5 T cell receptor beta chains below were found in one sample sequenced in a study of blood T cell repertoires in COVID-19. The table came from immunoSEQ multiplex PCR; TCRdb's copy has only in-frame clones and leaves some out. The sample has tens of thousands of clones; around 91% are singletons. Sequences were obtained from peripheral blood. All receptors derive from a man aged 65 to 79 with active or convalescent COVID-19.

This CDR3 reads CASFGEVYGQPQHF. The CDR3 coding sequence is TGTGCCAGCTTTGGAGAAGTGTACGGTCAGCCCCAGCATTTT. This chain joins TRBV6-5 and TRBJ1-5; unclear D gene. Germline CDR1 is MNHEY and CDR2 is SVGAGI. The CDR3 is 14 residues long. V dropped 8 bases and J dropped 6 bases, with 17 bases sitting between them.

V usage is TRBV7-2 and J usage is TRBJ2-7, with D maybe TRBD1 (5 bases). CDR1 is SGHTA and CDR2 is FQGNSA in the germline V gene. The CDR3 extends over 15 amino acids. The V end lost 1 base, the J end lost 5 bases, and 15 bases lay between the germline ends. Written as DNA, the CDR3 is TGTGCCAGCAGCTTAGTCGCGCAGGGTTGGGACGAGCAGTACTTC. It yields the protein CASSLVAQGWDEQYF. Using reference TRBV7-2 and TRBJ2-7 for the parts outside the CDR3, the full variable domain is GAGVSQSPSNKVTEKGKDVELRCDPISGHTALYWYRQSLGQGLEFLIYFQGNSAPDKSGLPSDRFSAERTGGSVSTLTIQRTQQEDSAVYLCASSLVAQGWDEQYFGPGTRLTVT.

This rearrangement joins TRBV15 to TRBJ1-5; no firm D call. CDR3 length equals 13 residues. V lost 4 bases, J lost 4 bases, and 8 bases lay in between. Germline loops: CDR1 LNHNV, CDR2 YYDKDF (reference sequence). The CDR3 region is CATSMSPNQPQHF. The CDR3 DNA is TGTGCCACCAGCATGAGTCCGAATCAGCCCCAGCATTTT.

The sample holds one count of this clone. The CDR3 loop is CASSLDMGTPEAFF. The CDR3 DNA sequence: TGTGCCAGCAGCTTAGATATGGGGACACCTGAAGCTTTCTTT. The V and J genes are TRBV7-2 and TRBJ1-1; possible D gene TRBD1, 6 bases. Germline CDR1 and CDR2: SGHTA and FQGNSA. Trimming removed 1 base at V and 6 bases at J, with 12 bases between. The CDR3 totals 14 residues. The full variable domain, in which reference TRBV7-2 and TRBJ1-1 provide the parts outside the CDR3, is GAGVSQSPSNKVTEKGKDVELRCDPISGHTALYWYRQSLGQGLEFLIYFQGNSAPDKSGLPSDRFSAERTGGSVSTLTIQRTQQEDSAVYLCASSLDMGTPEAFFGQGTRLTVV.

V gene TRBV7-8 combines with J gene TRBJ1-2, with 12 bases fitting TRBD1. The ends lost 0 bases at V and 7 bases at J; junction bases unmatched: 9. Germline V gene data show CDR1 as SGHVS and CDR2 as FQNEAQ. CDR3 length: 17 residues. CDR3 DNA sequence: TGTGCCAGCAGCTTAGCCGGGGGGACAGGGGGCCGGAGTGGCTACACCTTC. It codes for CASSLAGGTGGRSGYTF.